The 29 T cell receptor beta chains below come from one sample, sequenced in a study of blood T cell repertoires in COVID-19. Assay: immunoSEQ multiplex PCR; the TCRdb copy retains only in-frame clones and omits some. The sample gives about 210,000 clones, around four fifths of which show up once; around 2.5% is in the top ten. The sample comprised peripheral blood. These receptors came from a woman in her forties with active or convalescent COVID-19.

CDR3 in amino acids: CASTARGGPYEQYF. CDR3 nucleotide sequence: TGTGCCAGCACCGCCCGGGGGGGGCCCTACGAGCAGTACTTC. The V call is TRBV5-4, the J call TRBJ2-7, with 8 bases lining up with TRBD2. The CDR3 runs 14 residues. Trimming took 6 bases from V and 2 from J; bases not matched to a gene: 7. Germline CDR1 is SGHNT and CDR2 is YYREEE (reference sequence).

This clone was recorded only once. The chain is built from TRBV27 and TRBJ1-6; 7 bases align to TRBD1. Germline CDR1 is MNHEY and CDR2 is SMNVEV (reference sequence). V shed 6 bases, J shed 7 bases, and the junction held 6 bases outside the gene matches. This CDR3 has 14 residues. CDR3 protein: CASRGTASNSPLHF. CDR3 DNA sequence: TGTGCCAGCAGGGGGACAGCCTCAAATTCACCCCTCCACTTT.

The chain has TRBV4-3 and TRBJ1-2, with 8 bases identical to TRBD1. The length of the CDR3 is 15 residues. With V trimmed by 2 bases and J by 7 bases, 9 bases remained unmatched. The V gene's germline CDR1 is LGHNA and CDR2 YSLEER. The CDR3 nucleotides read TGCGCCAGCAGCCAAACCGGGACAGGTGGTACTGGCTACACCTTC. Protein product: CASSQTGTGGTGYTF.

This chain connects TRBV7-9 to TRBJ1-1, with D possibly being TRBD1 (5 bases). The CDR3 has 12 residues. The germline gives CDR1 SEHNR, CDR2 FQNEAQ (reference sequence). V shed 8 bases and J shed 5 bases, with 12 bases lying between them. The CDR3 DNA follows: TGTGCCAGCGGGGACTGGGGGACTGAAGCTTTCTTT. It codes for CASGDWGTEAFF.

The chain combines TRBV18 with TRBJ1-5, with D uncertain. The V gene's germline CDR1 is KGHSH and CDR2 LQKENI. The CDR3 covers 14 residues. V dropped 2 bases and J dropped 4 bases, with 9 bases sitting between them. The CDR3 bases are TGTGCCAGCTCACCAGAGGCGGATAATCAGCCCCAGCATTTT. Its translation is CASSPEADNQPQHF.

V and J are TRBV24-1 and TRBJ1-1; 8 nucleotides match TRBD1. CDR3 size: 13 residues. J lost 7 bases, V lost 3 bases, and 3 bases had no gene match. Germline V gene sequence: CDR1 KGHDR, CDR2 SFDVKD. As DNA, the CDR3 is TGTGCCACCAGTGATAGACAGGGGCGTGAAGCTTTCTTT. This translates into CATSDRQGREAFF.

J is TRBJ2-2 and V is TRBV6-5, with D possibly TRBD2 on 7 matching bases. Germline CDR1 reads MNHEY; CDR2 reads SVGAGI. The CDR3 covers 13 residues. The V end was cut by 8 bases, the J end by 4 bases, with 11 bases between. The DNA for the CDR3 is TGTGCCAGCGAGGGGGAGGGCACCGGGGAGCTGTTTTTT. Translating gives CASEGEGTGELFF.

This chain connects TRBV7-8 to TRBJ2-7; TRBD1 agrees at 8 bases. Germline loops: CDR1 SGHVS, CDR2 FQNEAQ. This CDR3 has 14 amino acids. V lost 4 bases, J lost 1 base, and 3 bases stayed unmatched. The CDR3 spells CASSSDRESYEQYF. The CDR3 nucleotides read TGTGCCAGCAGCTCGGACAGGGAATCCTACGAGCAGTACTTC.

V usage is TRBV24-1 and J usage is TRBJ2-7, with D hard to call. Trimming removed 4 bases from V and 0 bases from J, with 12 bases in between. CDR3 length: 15 residues. Germline CDR1 KGHDR, CDR2 SFDVKD. The CDR3 coding sequence is TGTGCCACCAGTGACGCTAGTATCAACTCCTACGAGCAGTACTTC. Translation: CATSDASINSYEQYF.

This rearrangement joins TRBV14 to TRBJ1-1, with D unclear. Trimming cost V 2 bases and J 1 base, with 5 bases left between them. The CDR3 consists of 13 residues. The germline V gene encodes CDR1 SGHDN and CDR2 FVKESK. CDR3 sequence: CASSQSRNTEAFF. CDR3 nucleotide sequence: TGTGCCAGCAGCCAATCTAGGAACACTGAAGCTTTCTTT.

This clone was observed once. The CDR3 nucleotides are TGTGTCAGAAGCCTGACAGGGGGCAGCGAGCAGTACTTC. Amino acid sequence: CVRSLTGGSEQYF. The V and J genes are TRBV7-5 and TRBJ2-7; the table's D call of TRBD1 was not tested on the DNA. TRBV7-5 is termed a pseudogene. The CDR3 sequence is 13 residues long.

This sequence joins TRBV3-1 (or the pseudogene TRBV3-2) and TRBJ1-5; possible D gene TRBD1, 5 bases. Between the trimmed V and J ends, which lost 5 bases and 7 bases, there was a span of 12 bases. Germline V gives CDR1 LGHDT, CDR2 YNNKEL (reference sequence). This CDR3 spans 13 amino acids. CDR3 bases: TGTGCCAGCAGCAGGGGTTCCGACCAGCCCCAGCATTTT. Protein sequence: CASSRGSDQPQHF.

This clone was recorded only once. This chain joins TRBV6-2 or TRBV6-3 and TRBJ1-2; TRBD1 aligns across 9 bases. Trimming took 2 bases from V and 6 from J; bases not matched to a gene: 10. The CDR3 length is 16 residues. Germline loops: CDR1 MNHEY, CDR2 SVGEGT. The CDR3 is CASSYPRDRAFDGYTF. The CDR3 region has the DNA TGTGCCAGCAGTTACCCGCGGGACAGGGCCTTCGATGGCTACACCTTC.

J is TRBJ1-5 and V is TRBV21-1; whether TRBD1, the table's D call, matches the DNA was not checked. TRBV21-1 is shown as a pseudogene. CDR3 length equals 16 residues. This chain's CDR3 is CASSKVRRPGRQPQHF. The CDR3 nucleotides read TGTGCCAGCAGCAAAGTTCGCAGGCCCGGAAGGCAGCCCCAGCATTTT.

J is TRBJ2-2 and V is TRBV9; no clear D. Germline loops: CDR1 SGDLS, CDR2 YYNGEE. The ends were cut back, 3 bases at V and 7 bases at J, with 10 bases in the middle. This CDR3 is built from 13 residues. The CDR3, as DNA: TGTGCCAGCAGCGACCTCCCTAGCGGGGAGCTGTTTTTT. Amino acids: CASSDLPSGELFF.

The V and J genes are TRBV5-4 and TRBJ2-7; 14 nucleotides align to TRBD2. The CDR3 sequence is 17 residues long. The V and J ends lost 5 bases and 2 bases, in that order; junction bases with no gene match: 9. The germline V gene has CDR1 SGHNT and CDR2 YYREEE (reference sequence). CDR3 nucleotide sequence: TGTGCCAGCAGTCAGAAACCGGGACTAGCGGGAGCCTACGAGCAGTACTTC. Encoded protein: CASSQKPGLAGAYEQYF. The full variable domain, in which reference TRBV5-4 and TRBJ2-7 provide the parts outside the CDR3, is ETGVTQSPTHLIKTRGQQVTLRCSSQSGHNTVSWYQQALGQGPQFIFQYYREEENGRGNFPPRFSGLQFPNYSSELNVNALELDDSALYLCASSQKPGLAGAYEQYFGPGTRLTVT.

The chain employs TRBV7-2 and TRBJ2-5, with 8 bases aligning to TRBD1. Germline-derived CDR1 and CDR2 are SGHTA and FQGNSA. The trim removed 5 bases at V and 5 bases at J, leaving 10 bases unmatched. The CDR3 is 15 amino acids. The CDR3 nucleotides read TGTGCCAGCAGCCCCCGGACAGGGACTGGTGAGACCCAGTACTTC. Its protein is CASSPRTGTGETQYF.

Note on this clone: The same CDR3 also results from other DNA sequences found in this sample. The chain joins TRBV2 to TRBJ2-7, with 8 bases identical to TRBD2. This CDR3 is 19 amino acids long. Germline lookup yields CDR1 SNHLY and CDR2 FYNNEI. V lost 4 bases, J lost 5 bases, and 22 bases stayed unmatched. CDR3: CASSGWGGRGAVNLHEQYF. CDR3 nucleotides: TGTGCCAGCAGTGGTTGGGGCGGGCGGGGGGCGGTCAATCTCCACGAGCAGTACTTC.

The V and J genes are TRBV27 and TRBJ1-3, with 7 bases fitting TRBD1. Trimming cost V 5 bases and J 0 bases; bases outside gene matches: 10. Germline CDR1 MNHEY, CDR2 SMNVEV (reference sequence). CDR3 length equals 17 residues. The CDR3 DNA follows: TGTGCCAGCAGTGCGGGACAGTTATTGGCCTCTGGAAACACCATATATTTT. Amino acid sequence: CASSAGQLLASGNTIYF.

The V gene is TRBV6-5, the J gene TRBJ2-7; D gene uncertain. The germline CDR1 and CDR2 sequences are MNHEY and SVGAGI. This CDR3 region has 12 residues. With 7 bases removed from V and 6 bases from J, the gap between germline ends came to 13 bases. The chain's CDR3 is CASMTPYGEQYF. CDR3 DNA sequence: TGTGCCAGCATGACACCTTACGGCGAGCAGTACTTC.

V usage is TRBV28 and J usage is TRBJ1-1, with D uncertain. Germline V CDR1 and CDR2: MDHEN, SYDVKM. The CDR3 extends over 14 amino acids. Trimming removed 3 bases at V and 4 bases at J, with 12 bases between. CDR3 sequence reads: CASSLTGIVTEAFF. In DNA, the CDR3 is TGTGCCAGCAGTTTGACGGGTATTGTCACTGAAGCTTTCTTT.

This clone appeared many times. This chain joins TRBV29-1 and TRBJ1-1, with 8 bases aligning to TRBD1. CDR3 size: 13 residues. Unmatched junction bases numbered 5, after V lost 8 bases and J lost 0 bases. Looked up from germline, CDR1 is SQVTM and CDR2 is ANQGSEA. CDR3 protein: CSTRTGMNTEAFF. The DNA for the CDR3 is TGCAGCACACGGACAGGGATGAACACTGAAGCTTTCTTT.

The chain uses TRBV6-2 or TRBV6-3 and TRBJ2-1; TRBD2 aligns across 9 bases. The CDR3 sequence is 17 residues long. V was clipped by 0 bases and J by 0 bases; unmatched bases: 3. CDR1 and CDR2 from the germline V gene are MNHEY and SVGEGT. CDR3 residues: CASSYSTSGYSYNEQFF. The CDR3 DNA reads as TGTGCCAGCAGTTACTCGACTAGCGGTTACTCCTACAATGAGCAGTTCTTC.

The genes are TRBV4-3 and TRBJ1-6; 8 nucleotides line up with TRBD1. V dropped 1 base and J dropped 6; count of bases not matched to a gene: 5. Germline lookup yields CDR1 LGHNA and CDR2 YSLEER. This CDR3 has 16 residues. The CDR3 DNA follows: TGCGCCAGCAGCCAAGGTCTTACAGGGGGTAATTCACCCCTCCACTTT. It specifies CASSQGLTGGNSPLHF.

The rearrangement links TRBV7-8 to TRBJ2-2; D gene ambiguous. The CDR3 is 14 residues long. Trimming removed 2 bases at V and 0 bases at J, with 4 bases between. The V gene's germline CDR1 is SGHVS and CDR2 FQNEAQ. This CDR3 reads CASSLLANTGELFF. In DNA, the CDR3 is TGTGCCAGCAGCTTACTCGCGAACACCGGGGAGCTGTTTTTT.

This clone was seen a few times. The chain couples TRBV27 to TRBJ1-2, with 10 bases lining up with TRBD1. Looked up from germline, CDR1 is MNHEY and CDR2 is SMNVEV (reference sequence). After removal of 3 bases from V and 0 bases from J, the junction contained 4 bases not matched to a gene. CDR3 length: 16 amino acids. CDR3 nucleotide sequence: TGTGCCAGCAGTTTGGGACAGGGGAACGCTAACTATGGCTACACCTTC. Amino acid sequence: CASSLGQGNANYGYTF.

V usage is TRBV3-1 (or the pseudogene TRBV3-2) and J usage is TRBJ2-3, with D maybe TRBD2 (5 bases). Germline assignment: CDR1 LGHDT and CDR2 YNNKEL (reference sequence). The CDR3 consists of 15 residues. Trimming took off 0 bases at V and 5 bases at J, with 12 bases between the two ends. In nucleotides, the CDR3 is TGTGCCAGCAGCCAAGATGTTCTAGCAGGAGATACGCAGTATTTT. It encodes CASSQDVLAGDTQYF.

The genes are TRBV7-9 and TRBJ1-1; D not certain. This CDR3 is built from 15 residues. Germline lookup yields CDR1 SEHNR and CDR2 FQNEAQ (reference sequence). Trimming shortened V by 5 bases and J by 1 base, and 14 bases separated the two germline ends. The CDR3 coding sequence is TGTGCCAGCAGCGAACCCGGACGGGAGAACACTGAAGCTTTCTTT. Protein: CASSEPGRENTEAFF.

The V gene is TRBV28, the J gene TRBJ2-5; 8 bases are a match to TRBD1. This CDR3 is built from 15 residues. Germline loops: CDR1 MDHEN, CDR2 SYDVKM. With 7 bases clipped from V and 5 bases from J, the junction kept 12 bases outside the gene matches. CDR3 in DNA: TGTGCCAGCATCATACCGGGCCCAGGGGGCGAGACCCAGTACTTC. It encodes CASIIPGPGGETQYF. Supplemented by reference TRBV28 and TRBJ2-5, the full variable domain reads DVKVTQSSRYLVKRTGEKVFLECVQDMDHENMFWYRQDPGLGLRLIYFSYDVKMKEKGDIPEGYSVSREKKERFSLILESASTNQTSMYLCASIIPGPGGETQYFGPGTRLLVL.